Listed below are T cell receptor beta chains from one sample, sequenced in a study of metastatic and nonmetastatic thyroid tumors. TCRdb re-analyzed the PCR reads using MiXCR. The table records about 10,000 clones, 20% to 30% of them present only once. Material for sequencing was tumor tissue. The receptors come from a female donor with papillary thyroid cancer or a benign thyroid nodule (not recorded which). Some clones in this sample may be carry-over from other donors' samples. Each CDR3 is given without its conserved first and last residue. Fields, in order: V gene, J gene, clone size, CDR3 protein. The size field is filled for only some rows; it gives once, few, many or a size class.

TRBV5-1	TRBJ1-1	-	ASSRDRDRTEAF
TRBV18	TRBJ2-5	many	ASSPLGPSPQETQY
TRBV7-2	TRBJ1-6	-	ASSLGLESPLH
TRBV12-3/TRBV12-4	TRBJ1-2	-	ASSSGELGGYT
TRBV4-1	TRBJ1-1	many	ASSQDRTGGGEAF
TRBV6-2/TRBV6-3	TRBJ2-1	medium-sized	ASSYGSPDYNEQF
TRBV2	TRBJ1-2	few	ASGGRGYT
TRBV5-1	TRBJ1-5	medium-sized	ASSLEGQMWPQH
TRBV12-3/TRBV12-4	TRBJ2-5	-	ASGTQETQY
TRBV6-1	TRBJ1-6	medium-sized	ASSEASGQGNSPLH
TRBV12-3/TRBV12-4	TRBJ2-3	few	ASSPAGTTSTDTQY
TRBV6-5	TRBJ2-3	few	ASSYRGRFSDTQY
TRBV7-6	TRBJ2-1	-	ASSLDALSDEQF
TRBV20-1	TRBJ2-5	medium-sized	SARSPGSQETQY
TRBV24-1	TRBJ1-2	few	ATSDGQGLGGYT
TRBV27	TRBJ2-7	few	ASGSGPTYEQY
TRBV15	TRBJ1-4	many	ATSGDRVIGKLF
TRBV20-1	TRBJ2-7	-	SAGPSGSDEQY
TRBV7-3	TRBJ2-1	medium-sized	ASSLKSGLAAHNEQF
TRBV27	TRBJ2-3	-	ASSPGGTDTQY
TRBV11-3	TRBJ1-2	-	ASSHRTGPEGYT
TRBV13	TRBJ2-7	-	ASSRGQGDVYEQY
TRBV6-1	TRBJ1-6	few	ASSYDSSSPLH
TRBV19	TRBJ2-1	-	ASGLAGVGQF
TRBV12-3/TRBV12-4	TRBJ2-2	-	ASSSIRGGLDTGELF
TRBV5-4	TRBJ1-2	many	ASSGTGVGYGYT
TRBV19	TRBJ2-1	medium-sized	ASMVPGGMNEQF
TRBV6-1	TRBJ1-1	few	ASRPMNTEAF
TRBV11-3	TRBJ2-5	-	ASSLGGREVETQY
TRBV20-1	TRBJ2-1	-	SARVLDTTIYNEQF
TRBV5-4	TRBJ1-2	-	ASTGGDVAYT
TRBV12-3/TRBV12-4	TRBJ1-1	few	ASILQGMNTEAF
TRBV27	TRBJ2-1	-	ASSLVGFDRPFNNEQF
TRBV5-1	TRBJ1-6	-	ASSLADIYNSPLH
TRBV2	TRBJ2-1	-	ASRISSGSGNEQF
TRBV6-1	TRBJ2-6	-	ASSGTGGSNVLT
TRBV6-1	TRBJ2-1	few	ASSEGNYNEQF
TRBV6-1	TRBJ1-2	few	ASSEGSANYGYT
TRBV19	TRBJ2-7	medium-sized	ASSMIGRETYEQY
TRBV7-6	TRBJ2-1	-	ASSPVGGRANEQF
TRBV4-1	TRBJ2-7	-	ASSQPTASYEQY
TRBV11-3	TRBJ2-2	medium-sized	ASSLVLAGGPGGELF